Listed here are 25 T cell receptor beta chains from one sample, sequenced in a study of blood T cell repertoires in COVID-19. Measured with immunoSEQ multiplex PCR; TCRdb has only the in-frame clones, and not every one. The sample holds some 130,000 clones; around 89% are singletons and the top ten take 18%. Material: peripheral blood. These receptors were obtained from a man aged 45-65 years with active or convalescent COVID-19.

The chain is built from TRBV5-1 and TRBJ2-7; 8 nucleotides line up with TRBD1. V was clipped by 0 bases and J by 3 bases; unmatched bases: 5. Germline V gives CDR1 SGHRS, CDR2 YFSETQ. The CDR3 is 15 residues long. The CDR3 reads CASSLETGGLYEQYF. The CDR3 DNA follows: TGCGCCAGCAGCTTGGAAACAGGGGGACTCTACGAGCAGTACTTC.

The rearrangement links TRBV10-3 to TRBJ2-7, with D perhaps matching TRBD1 (5 bases). The CDR3 extends over 14 amino acids. The V and J ends lost 7 bases and 3 bases respectively, with 16 bases between them. Germline V gene data show CDR1 as ENHRY and CDR2 as SYGVKD. CDR3 nucleotide sequence: TGTGCCATCACCAAGGACATCCCGGGCTACGAGCAGTACTTC. Its protein is CAITKDIPGYEQYF.

The V call is TRBV7-2, the J call TRBJ2-7; 10 bases map to TRBD2. Germline V lookup: CDR1 SGHTA, CDR2 FQGNSA. There are 18 residues in the CDR3. With V trimmed by 7 bases and J by 5 bases, 20 bases remained unmatched. This CDR3 reads CASTSASGWASGSNEQYF. In DNA, the CDR3 is TGTGCCAGCACCTCAGCGTCGGGGTGGGCTAGCGGGAGCAACGAGCAGTACTTC.

This clone was seen only once. The chain links TRBV6-5 to TRBJ2-7; a weak D match, TRBD1 (6 bases). Germline assignment: CDR1 MNHEY and CDR2 SVGAGI. The V end was cut by 6 bases, the J end by 1 base, with 16 bases between. The CDR3 runs 15 residues. CDR3 nucleotides: TGTGCCAGCAGCAGATCCCCGGGACAATCCTACGAGCAGTACTTC. Encoded protein: CASSRSPGQSYEQYF.

The chain has TRBV6-2 or TRBV6-3 and TRBJ2-5, with no clear D. The V end was cut by 2 bases, the J end by 5 bases, with 9 bases between. The CDR3 length is 13 residues. Germline V gene lookup returns CDR1 MNHEY and CDR2 SVGEGT. In DNA form, the CDR3 reads TGTGCCAGCAGTTACCGCCACCGGGAGACCCAGTACTTC. It is translated as CASSYRHRETQYF.

The chain couples TRBV20-1 to TRBJ2-5; D might be TRBD1 (6 bases). The length of the CDR3 is 11 residues. The V end was cut by 3 bases, the J end by 5 bases, with 7 bases between. Germline V CDR1 and CDR2: DFQATT, SNEGSKA (reference sequence). DNA of the CDR3: TGCAGTGCTAGCCAGGGGGAGACCCAGTACTTC. Its protein is CSASQGETQYF.

The chain employs TRBV5-4 and TRBJ2-7, with a tentative D call TRBD2 (5 bases). Germline V gene data show CDR1 as SGHNT and CDR2 as YYREEE (reference sequence). This CDR3 has 15 residues. The V end was cut by 2 bases, the J end by 1 base, with 13 bases between. The CDR3 DNA reads as TGTGCCAGCAGCTTCAGCGGAGGTTTTTCCTACGAGCAGTACTTC. Amino acids: CASSFSGGFSYEQYF. The variable domain in full, completed from reference TRBV5-4 and TRBJ2-7, reads ETGVTQSPTHLIKTRGQQVTLRCSSQSGHNTVSWYQQALGQGPQFIFQYYREEENGRGNFPPRFSGLQFPNYSSELNVNALELDDSALYLCASSFSGGFSYEQYFGPGTRLTVT.

The V gene is TRBV29-1, the J gene TRBJ2-1; TRBD2 matches at 14 bases. V dropped 8 bases and J dropped 1; count of bases not matched to a gene: 13. The CDR3 is 18 amino acids. Germline V gives CDR1 SQVTM, CDR2 ANQGSEA. The CDR3 nucleotides read TGCAGCACCACGGGACTAGCGGGGGTTTTTTTTTCCTACAATGAGCAGTTCTTC. As protein: CSTTGLAGVFFSYNEQFF.

This clone was seen more than once but under ten times. This chain joins TRBV21-1 and TRBJ1-3; the listed D gene, TRBD1, was not tested against the DNA. TRBV21-1 is a pseudogene segment. CDR3 size: 17 residues. For the CDR3, the DNA is TGTGCCAGCAGCAAAGTCTACCCAGGGAACTCTGGAAACACCATATATTTT. The encoded protein is CASSKVYPGNSGNTIYF.

J is TRBJ1-4 and V is TRBV30; 7 nucleotides align to TRBD1. In germline, CDR1 is GTSNPN, CDR2 SVGIG (reference sequence). The CDR3 consists of 14 residues. Germline trimming cut 2 bases from V and 7 bases from J; bases unmatched to any gene: 7. For the CDR3, the DNA is TGTGCCTGGAGTCCCGGGACAGCAGGTGAAAAACTGTTTTTT. This sequence encodes CAWSPGTAGEKLFF.

The V call is TRBV6-5, the J call TRBJ2-1, with TRBD2 as a possible D gene (5 bases). The CDR3 totals 13 residues. Per the germline V gene, CDR1 is MNHEY and CDR2 is SVGAGI. V was clipped by 7 bases and J by 6 bases, with 13 bases between them. The CDR3 loop reads CASTGGPSNEQFF. CDR3 nucleotide sequence: TGTGCCAGCACCGGCGGGCCGTCCAATGAGCAGTTCTTC.

V and J are TRBV6-6 and TRBJ1-1; possibly TRBD1 for D (6 bases). This CDR3 is built from 16 residues. From germline, CDR1 is MNHNY and CDR2 SVGAGI (reference sequence). V was cut by 6 bases and J by 1 base, with 18 bases left in between. The CDR3 DNA follows: TGTGCCAGCAGCCCCAGGGGTCCCGACGGGAACACTGAAGCTTTCTTT. Protein sequence: CASSPRGPDGNTEAFF.

This clone has more than one count but fewer than ten. The chain recombines TRBV28 with TRBJ1-4; D is possibly TRBD1 (5 bases). This CDR3 is 15 amino acids long. V was cut by 8 bases and J by 4 bases, with 17 bases left in between. In germline, CDR1 is MDHEN, CDR2 SYDVKM. The CDR3 spells CASFESTEFNEKLFF. The CDR3 DNA sequence: TGTGCCAGCTTTGAGTCGACAGAATTTAATGAAAAACTGTTTTTT.

J is TRBJ2-2 and V is TRBV6-5; D not resolved. The CDR3 runs to 12 residues. In germline, CDR1 is MNHEY, CDR2 SVGAGI. V was cut by 6 bases and J by 2 bases, with 4 bases left in between. Here the CDR3 DNA reads TGTGCCAGCAGCTCCAACACCGGGGAGCTGTTTTTT. Amino acid sequence: CASSSNTGELFF.

The chain joins TRBV11-3 to TRBJ2-1; the D gene is possibly TRBD2 (5 bases). Germline loops: CDR1 SGHNT, CDR2 YENEEA. The germline V and J ends were trimmed by 3 bases and 10 bases, with 16 bases remaining between them. There are 14 residues in the CDR3. In DNA, the CDR3 is TGTGCCAGCAGCTTCCTAGCTTCCTCGGGGGAGCAGTTCTTC. Its translation: CASSFLASSGEQFF.

J is TRBJ2-1 and V is TRBV5-1, with D tentatively TRBD2 (6 bases). In germline, CDR1 is SGHRS, CDR2 YFSETQ. V was pared by 0 bases and J by 8 bases, with 15 bases between. This CDR3 contains 15 residues. CDR3 loop: CASSLGEVVGYEQFF. In DNA form, the CDR3 reads TGCGCCAGCAGCTTGGGGGAGGTAGTAGGGTATGAGCAGTTCTTC.

The gene calls are TRBV3-1 (or the pseudogene TRBV3-2) and TRBJ2-5; TRBD2 agrees at 12 bases. The V and J ends lost 0 bases and 4 bases, in that order; junction bases with no gene match: 3. This CDR3 contains 16 residues. Germline V gene data show CDR1 as LGHDT and CDR2 as YNNKEL (reference sequence). CDR3 region: CASSQDLLAGGETQYF. CDR3 DNA: TGTGCCAGCAGCCAAGATCTACTAGCGGGGGGAGAGACCCAGTACTTC.

In this sample, this clone turned up once. The CDR3 nucleotides are TGTGCCAGCGGACAGAATAATTCACCCCTCCACTTT. It is translated as CASGQNNSPLHF. The chain couples TRBV7-2 to TRBJ1-6, with D tentatively TRBD1 (6 bases). CDR1 is SGHTA and CDR2 is FQGNSA in the germline V gene. The CDR3 is 12 amino acids. V was trimmed by 8 bases and J by 5 bases, leaving 7 bases between them. Full variable domain (missing parts from reference TRBV7-2 and TRBJ1-6): GAGVSQSPSNKVTEKGKDVELRCDPISGHTALYWYRQSLGQGLEFLIYFQGNSAPDKSGLPSDRFSAERTGGSVSTLTIQRTQQEDSAVYLCASGQNNSPLHFGNGTRLTVT.

This chain connects TRBV30 to TRBJ2-3; tentatively, D is TRBD2 (5 bases). The V end was cut by 3 bases, the J end by 3 bases, with 13 bases between. CDR3 length: 14 amino acids. The germline V gene has CDR1 GTSNPN and CDR2 SVGIG (reference sequence). CDR3 nucleotide sequence: TGTGCCTGGAGCGGGATGTCAGGAACAGATACGCAGTATTTT. It yields the protein CAWSGMSGTDTQYF.

This clone has a single count. V usage is TRBV6-5 and J usage is TRBJ2-3; the D gene is possibly TRBD1 (6 bases). V gave up 5 bases and J gave up 9 bases, with 21 bases separating them. The CDR3 totals 15 residues. Germline CDR1 MNHEY, CDR2 SVGAGI. CDR3 region: CASSRNSRTAFTQYF. DNA for the CDR3: TGTGCCAGCAGTCGAAACTCCCGGACAGCCTTCACGCAGTATTTT.

The chain has TRBV27 and TRBJ1-6; TRBD1 matches at 9 bases. V lost 9 bases, J lost 10 bases, and 7 bases stayed unmatched. This CDR3 has 13 amino acids. The germline V gene encodes CDR1 MNHEY and CDR2 SMNVEV (reference sequence). The CDR3: CASTGTGRSPLHF. CDR3 sequence (DNA): TGTGCCAGTACCGGGACAGGGAGATCACCCCTCCACTTT.

The rearrangement joins TRBV7-9 to TRBJ2-7, with a possible D match to TRBD2 (5 bases). CDR1 and CDR2 (germline): SEHNR, FQNEAQ (reference sequence). The CDR3 consists of 15 residues. Trimming cost V 5 bases and J 2 bases, with 16 bases left between them. The CDR3 DNA reads as TGTGCCAGCAGCCGGCCGGGCCGGGGAGCCTACGAGCAGTACTTC. Amino acid sequence: CASSRPGRGAYEQYF.

The chain carries TRBV30 and TRBJ1-5, with 7 bases matching TRBD1. This CDR3 contains 13 residues. Germline CDR1 GTSNPN, CDR2 SVGIG (reference sequence). The V gene end was trimmed by 1 base and the J gene end by 5 bases; junction bases not matched to a gene: 2. CDR3 DNA sequence: TGTGCCTGGAGTGGAGACAGGGATCAGCCCCAGCATTTT. Amino acid sequence: CAWSGDRDQPQHF.

V and J are TRBV27 and TRBJ1-6; no clear D. CDR1 and CDR2 (germline): MNHEY, SMNVEV (reference sequence). The CDR3 contains 13 residues. Trimming pared 0 bases from V and 10 bases from J, leaving 7 bases between. The CDR3 loop is CASSLSRASPLHF. CDR3 coding DNA: TGTGCCAGCAGTTTATCGAGGGCATCACCCCTCCACTTT.

The V gene is TRBV9, the J gene TRBJ2-1; D ambiguous. CDR3 size: 14 residues. The germline V gene has CDR1 SGDLS and CDR2 YYNGEE. V was cut by 0 bases and J by 7 bases, with 11 bases left in between. The CDR3 loop is CASSVGSVVNEQFF. The CDR3 bases are TGTGCCAGCAGCGTAGGGTCAGTGGTAAATGAGCAGTTCTTC.